This T cell receptor (beta chain) derives from a study of blood T cell repertoires in COVID-19. About the research overall: Samples came from the United States, Italy and Spain, spanning acute and convalescent COVID-19. T cells, B-cell-depleted T cells, or PBMCs provided the cDNA or gDNA that served as material.

Recovered status applied to Cohort 3 donors who had two consecutive negative PCRs. It also applied to those with clearance or with symptom resolution. Per the original data handling: Amplified reference gene primers provided the basis for estimating nucleated cell counts. Clones were read by immunoSEQ multiplex PCR, and TCRdb kept only the in-frame ones, dropping some. The DNA gave D and trimming, while V, J and clone size come from that table. The data contain about 160,000 clones, 88% of them singletons. CDR1 is SGHDT and CDR2 is YYEEEE in the germline V gene. The CDR3 is 14 amino acids. The V gene end was trimmed by 4 bases and the J gene end by 3 bases; junction bases not matched to a gene: 1.

This TCR derives from a woman between 50 and 59 years old who had recovered from COVID-19. This chain joins TRBV5-6 and TRBJ2-2, with 9 bases matching TRBD1. Sequencing was carried out using PBMCs or T cells enriched from blood (not recorded which). The CDR3, as DNA: TGTGCCAGCAGCCGGACAGGGGACACCGGGGAGCTGTTTTTT. It encodes CASSRTGDTGELFF.